This T cell receptor (beta chain) comes out of a study of shared clonotypes between healthy human individuals. Germline V CDR1 and CDR2: SGHNT, YYREEE (reference sequence). The CDR3 consists of 15 residues. After removal of 3 bases from V and 6 bases from J, the junction contained 9 bases not matched to a gene. All donors were Caucasian adults living in Nashville, Tennessee. About 100 million PBMCs were counted before genomic DNA extraction. The test was conducted at deep level. Generated by immunoSEQ multiplex PCR, the TCRdb table keeps only in-frame clones and is missing some. Of 520,000 or so clones listed, about four fifths were seen once; the top ten hold 10% to 15%.

V gene TRBV5-4 combines with J gene TRBJ2-3, with 8 bases aligning to TRBD2. The sample comprised PBMCs. This TCR was recovered from a woman aged 40 to 50 in good health. Some clones in this sample may be carry-over from other donors' samples. The CDR3 DNA sequence: TGTGCCAGCAGCTCCCGTAGCGGGACTGGGGATACGCAGTATTTT. Amino acid sequence: CASSSRSGTGDTQYF.